The subject of this entry is one T cell receptor (beta chain). What it binds is unknown. The source of the sample is a study of radiotherapy plus CTLA-4 blockade in lung cancer. Data came from immunoSEQ multiplex PCR; TCRdb stores just in-frame clones and leaves some out. Among around 70,000 clones listed, 70% to 80% were seen once. Per the germline V gene, CDR1 is MGHRA and CDR2 is YSYEKL. V lost 0 bases to trimming and J lost 0 bases, with 6 bases between them. CDR3 length: 15 amino acids. Notes on the study in general: After treatment with radiotherapy plus ipilimumab, TCR clones that came from the tumor expanded in blood.

Participants had chemo-refractory metastatic non-small-cell lung cancer and were treated with focal radiation plus ipilimumab CTLA-4 blockade. The sequenced sample was peripheral blood, obtained from a patient treated with radiotherapy plus ipilimumab. This rearrangement joins TRBV4-1 to TRBJ1-5, with D unclear. The clonotype originates from a human donor with non-small cell lung cancer whose response to radiotherapy plus ipilimumab could not be evaluated. Some clones in this sample may be carry-over from other donors' samples. CDR3 coding DNA: TGCGCCAGCAGCCAAGATCCCCGTAGCAATCAGCCCCAGCATTTT. This encodes CASSQDPRSNQPQHF.